The rows below give T cell receptor beta chains drawn from one sample of a study of blood T cell repertoires in COVID-19. Generated by immunoSEQ multiplex PCR, the TCRdb table keeps only in-frame clones and is missing some. The table records nearly 35,000 clones, around nine tenths of them present only once. Sequencing used peripheral blood. The receptors were sampled from a man between 65 and 85 years old with acute or convalescent COVID-19. Both conserved end residues are part of each CDR3. The D gene is left open where the match is weak. Not all rows give a size; the values are once, few, many and, for expanded clones, a class.

size,V,D,J,CDR3,DNA
-,TRBV2,TRBD2,TRBJ2-3,CASSDGLAGVWESTDTQYF,TGTGCCAGCAGTGATGGGTTAGCGGGAGTGTGGGAGAGCACAGATACGCAGTATTTT
-,TRBV11-2,TRBD2,TRBJ2-5,CASSLGTSGVLGETQYF,TGTGCCAGCAGCTTAGGGACTAGCGGGGTCCTCGGAGAGACCCAGTACTTC
once,TRBV5-5,-,TRBJ2-7,CASSLAWTKTYEQYF,TGTGCCAGCAGCTTGGCTTGGACTAAGACCTACGAGCAGTACTTC
few,TRBV11-2,-,TRBJ1-1,CASRRTGGTEAFF,TGTGCCAGCAGACGAACGGGAGGGACTGAAGCTTTCTTT
-,TRBV9,-,TRBJ2-5,CASSVREGGARQETQYF,TGTGCCAGCAGCGTAAGGGAGGGGGGGGCTCGCCAAGAGACCCAGTACTTC
-,TRBV12-5,-,TRBJ2-7,CASGLALGTEQYF,TGTGCTAGTGGTTTGGCCCTGGGGACTGAGCAGTACTTC
-,TRBV6-2/TRBV6-3,TRBD1,TRBJ1-1,CASSDRAPMNTEAFF,TGTGCCAGCAGTGACAGGGCCCCCATGAACACTGAAGCTTTCTTT
-,TRBV19,-,TRBJ1-3,CASSITGSMTGNTIYF,TGTGCCAGTAGTATAACAGGATCGATGACGGGAAACACCATATATTTT
-,TRBV9,-,TRBJ2-1,CASSAGTYNEQFF,TGTGCCAGCAGCGCGGGGACCTACAATGAGCAGTTCTTC
-,TRBV23-1,-,TRBJ2-7,CASSRGQGKPYEQYF,TGCGCCAGCAGTCGGGGGCAGGGGAAGCCCTACGAGCAGTACTTC
-,TRBV7-9,TRBD1,TRBJ1-3,CASSPRTGFVGNTIYF,TGTGCCAGCAGCCCGCGGACAGGGTTCGTTGGAAACACCATATATTTT
once,TRBV14,-,TRBJ1-4,CASSPRTHSQEKLFF,TGTGCCAGCAGCCCACGGACACACTCGCAGGAAAAACTGTTTTTT
-,TRBV10-3,-,TRBJ1-2,CAIMPGESGYTF,TGTGCCATCATGCCGGGGGAGTCTGGCTACACCTTC
once,TRBV3-1/TRBV3-2,-,TRBJ2-3,CASSQTVDTQYF,TGTGCCAGCAGCCAGACTGTGGATACGCAGTATTTT
-,TRBV11-2,-,TRBJ1-3,CASSLGGFAIYF,TGTGCCAGCAGCTTAGGGGGCTTCGCCATATATTTT
few,TRBV10-3,-,TRBJ1-1,CAISRQENTEAFF,TGTGCCATCAGTAGACAGGAGAACACTGAAGCTTTCTTT
once,TRBV19,TRBD1,TRBJ2-4,CASSPGTDAKNIQYF,TGTGCCAGTAGTCCTGGGACAGACGCCAAAAACATTCAGTACTTC
-,TRBV28,-,TRBJ1-2,CASIPPGHHYGYTF,TGTGCCAGCATCCCCCCAGGGCACCACTATGGCTACACCTTC
once,TRBV18,TRBD2,TRBJ2-7,CASSPPLSGRGSYEQYF,TGTGCCAGCTCACCACCTTTAAGCGGGAGGGGGTCCTACGAGCAGTACTTC
-,TRBV18,-,TRBJ1-2,CASSPGQPNYGYTF,TGTGCCAGCTCCCCTGGGCAGCCTAACTATGGCTACACCTTC
-,TRBV4-2,-,TRBJ1-4,CASSQDYTGEANEKLFF,TGTGCCAGCAGCCAGGATTACACGGGGGAGGCTAATGAAAAACTGTTTTTT
few,TRBV27,-,TRBJ1-2,CASSLRGDYGYTF,TGTGCCAGCAGTTTGCGGGGGGACTATGGCTACACCTTC
-,TRBV29-1,TRBD1,TRBJ2-7,CSVGQGAYEQYF,TGCAGCGTTGGACAGGGGGCCTACGAGCAGTACTTC
-,TRBV7-9,TRBD1,TRBJ1-6,CASSQGQGLGDNSPLHF,TGTGCCAGCAGCCAGGGACAGGGTTTAGGTGATAATTCACCCCTCCACTTT
-,TRBV4-3,-,TRBJ1-4,CASSQGRSAELFF,TGCGCCAGCAGCCAAGGTCGATCAGCGGAACTGTTTTTT
-,TRBV23-1,-,TRBJ1-1,CANHDPGRTEAFF,TGCGCCAACCATGATCCGGGTCGCACTGAAGCTTTCTTT
-,TRBV6-5,TRBD1,TRBJ2-1,CASSWRQGADEQFF,TGTGCCAGCAGTTGGCGTCAGGGGGCTGATGAGCAGTTCTTC
-,TRBV7-2,-,TRBJ1-3,CASRYRVGNTIYF,TGTGCCAGCAGGTACAGGGTTGGAAACACCATATATTTT
-,TRBV5-1,-,TRBJ2-1,CASSETYRQFF,TGCGCCAGCAGCGAGACTTATAGGCAGTTCTTC
-,TRBV6-6,TRBD1,TRBJ2-2,CASSRTGGAGTGELFF,TGTGCCAGCAGTCGGACAGGGGGCGCAGGGACCGGGGAGCTGTTTTTT
-,TRBV7-2,TRBD2,TRBJ2-1,CASRGGVGGGALNEQFF,TGTGCCAGCAGAGGAGGTGTGGGCGGGGGGGCCTTGAATGAGCAGTTCTTC
-,TRBV5-4,TRBD1,TRBJ1-2,CASSLEQDRAYGYTF,TGTGCCAGCAGCTTGGAACAGGACAGGGCCTATGGCTACACCTTC
-,TRBV7-2,-,TRBJ2-7,CASSPQGWGYEQYF,TGTGCCAGCAGCCCACAGGGATGGGGCTACGAGCAGTACTTC
-,TRBV5-8,-,TRBJ1-5,CASSLLRGETGQPQHF,TGTGCCAGCAGCTTGTTACGGGGGGAAACGGGTCAGCCCCAGCATTTT
-,TRBV7-2,TRBD1,TRBJ1-5,CASSQRDRGLDQPQHF,TGTGCCAGCAGCCAACGGGACAGGGGCCTGGATCAGCCCCAGCATTTT
-,TRBV5-4,TRBD2,TRBJ2-1,CASSLGLAGVGYNEQFF,TGTGCCAGCAGCTTAGGACTAGCGGGAGTTGGGTACAATGAGCAGTTCTTC
-,TRBV3-1/TRBV3-2,-,TRBJ1-2,CASSLAGSLGYGYTF,TGTGCCAGCAGCCTCGCGGGGTCTCTCGGCTATGGCTACACCTTC
-,TRBV19,TRBD1,TRBJ1-4,CASSTGTEATNEKLFF,TGTGCCAGTAGTACCGGGACAGAGGCAACTAATGAAAAACTGTTTTTT
-,TRBV29-1,-,TRBJ2-7,CSVRGKASPPYEQYF,TGCAGCGTCCGGGGGAAGGCCTCGCCGCCCTACGAGCAGTACTTC
-,TRBV6-2/TRBV6-3,-,TRBJ1-5,CASSKLGTIMDQPQHF,TGTGCCAGCAGTAAGTTGGGGACTATCATGGATCAGCCCCAGCATTTT
-,TRBV25-1,TRBD1,TRBJ1-1,CASRGTANTEAFF,TGTGCCAGCAGAGGGACAGCGAACACTGAAGCTTTCTTT
-,TRBV20-1,-,TRBJ2-7,CSATRDTEQYF,TGCAGTGCAACCCGGGACACCGAGCAGTACTTC
-,TRBV12-5,-,TRBJ2-7,CASGLNSAYEQYF,TGTGCTAGTGGTTTGAATAGCGCCTACGAGCAGTACTTC
-,TRBV19,TRBD1,TRBJ1-2,CASSSSGQGGNYGYTF,TGTGCCAGTAGTTCCTCCGGACAGGGGGGAAACTATGGCTACACCTTC
-,TRBV27,-,TRBJ2-5,CASSSRLEGETQYF,TGTGCCAGCAGTTCTAGACTAGAGGGGGAGACCCAGTACTTC
-,TRBV5-6,TRBD2,TRBJ2-1,CASSLKLAAYNEQFF,TGTGCCAGCAGCTTGAAACTAGCGGCCTACAATGAGCAGTTCTTC
-,TRBV10-1,TRBD1,TRBJ1-5,CASSCRGLLSDNQPQHF,TGCGCCAGCAGTTGCAGGGGGCTCTTGAGTGACAATCAGCCCCAGCATTTT